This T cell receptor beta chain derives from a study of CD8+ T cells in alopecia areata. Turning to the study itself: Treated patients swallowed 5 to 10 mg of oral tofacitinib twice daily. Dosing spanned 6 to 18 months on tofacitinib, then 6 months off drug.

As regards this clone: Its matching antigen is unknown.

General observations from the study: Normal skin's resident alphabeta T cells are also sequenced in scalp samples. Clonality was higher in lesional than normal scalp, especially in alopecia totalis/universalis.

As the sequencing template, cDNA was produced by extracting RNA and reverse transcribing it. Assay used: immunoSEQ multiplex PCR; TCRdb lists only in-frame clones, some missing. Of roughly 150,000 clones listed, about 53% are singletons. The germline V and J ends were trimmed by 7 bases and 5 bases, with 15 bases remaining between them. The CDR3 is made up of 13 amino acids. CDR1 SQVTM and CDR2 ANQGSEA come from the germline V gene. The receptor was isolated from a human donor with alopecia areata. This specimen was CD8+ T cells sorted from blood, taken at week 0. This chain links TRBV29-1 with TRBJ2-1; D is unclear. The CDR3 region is CSARIAADNEQFF. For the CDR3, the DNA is TGCAGCGCCCGAATTGCGGCGGACAATGAGCAGTTCTTC.